The 19 T cell receptor beta chains presented below share a single source sample, sequenced in a study of blood T cell repertoires in COVID-19. Data came from immunoSEQ multiplex PCR; TCRdb stores just in-frame clones and leaves some out. The sample consists of about 240,000 clones, about 86% of them appearing once. The sample comprised peripheral blood. The origin of the receptors is a woman aged 25 to 39 who had recovered from COVID-19.

The chain joins TRBV11-3 to TRBJ2-3; 13 positions agree with TRBD2. The germline V gene has CDR1 SGHNT and CDR2 YENEEA. Trimming cost V 1 base and J 4 bases; bases outside gene matches: 5. CDR3 length: 17 amino acids. CDR3 protein: CASSLGATSGGADTQYF. CDR3 DNA sequence: TGTGCCAGCAGCTTAGGTGCAACTAGCGGGGGGGCAGATACGCAGTATTTT.

The chain carries TRBV4-1 and TRBJ2-1, with D maybe TRBD1 (6 bases). From germline, CDR1 is MGHRA and CDR2 YSYEKL. This CDR3 has 17 residues. Deletions cut 2 bases from V and 5 bases from J, with 19 bases between. The CDR3 here is CASSQPLDRRKNNEQFF. Here the CDR3 DNA reads TGCGCCAGCAGCCAACCCCTAGACAGGAGAAAAAACAATGAGCAGTTCTTC.

The chain links TRBV30 to TRBJ1-1, with 7 bases identical to TRBD1. Per the germline V gene, CDR1 is GTSNPN and CDR2 is SVGIG (reference sequence). Germline trimming cut 3 bases from V and 3 bases from J; bases unmatched to any gene: 4. This CDR3 has 13 residues. The CDR3 is CAWRVQGDTEAFF. CDR3 sequence (DNA): TGTGCCTGGAGGGTTCAGGGGGACACTGAAGCTTTCTTT.

The rearrangement links TRBV6-1 to TRBJ2-3; 8 nucleotides match TRBD2. Germline CDR1 MNHNS, CDR2 SASEGT. V trimming: 0 bases; J trimming: 4 bases; junction bases outside the gene matches: 9. CDR3 length equals 17 residues. CDR3 region: CASSEAHGTSFPDTQYF. CDR3 DNA sequence: TGTGCCAGCAGTGAAGCGCACGGGACTAGTTTTCCAGATACGCAGTATTTT.

V is TRBV6-5 and J is TRBJ2-5, with a possible D match to TRBD2 (5 bases). V lost 2 bases, J lost 0 bases, and 10 bases lay in between. CDR3 length equals 15 residues. Per germline, CDR1 MNHEY and CDR2 SVGAGI. The CDR3 coding sequence is TGTGCCAGCAGTTACCGGTCGGGATACCAAGAGACCCAGTACTTC. It codes for CASSYRSGYQETQYF.

V gene TRBV30 combines with J gene TRBJ2-1; the D gene is possibly TRBD1 (5 bases). CDR1 GTSNPN and CDR2 SVGIG come from the germline V gene (reference sequence). Deletions cut 0 bases from V and 8 bases from J, with 11 bases between. The length of the CDR3 is 13 residues. The DNA of the CDR3 is TGTGCCTGGAGTGTAGGGGTGGCGGATGAGCAGTTCTTC. Amino acid sequence: CAWSVGVADEQFF.

The V gene is TRBV9, the J gene TRBJ2-3; TRBD2 matches at 11 bases. This CDR3 comprises 17 residues. Germline CDR1 reads SGDLS; CDR2 reads YYNGEE. With 3 bases clipped from V and 1 base from J, the junction kept 7 bases outside the gene matches. The CDR3 region has the DNA TGTGCCAGCAGCGCCCCCGGGACTAGCGGACGCACAGATACGCAGTATTTT. Encoded protein: CASSAPGTSGRTDTQYF.

V and J are TRBV29-1 and TRBJ2-3; TRBD2 agrees at 7 bases. The length of the CDR3 is 14 residues. Losses at the gene ends were 8 bases for V and 5 bases for J; bases not matched to a gene: 13. Germline loops: CDR1 SQVTM, CDR2 ANQGSEA. CDR3 amino acids: CSSTQSSGVDTQYF. In DNA, the CDR3 is TGCAGCTCCACACAATCTAGCGGCGTAGATACGCAGTATTTT.

This chain connects TRBV12-3 or TRBV12-4 to TRBJ1-4; perhaps TRBD1 as D (5 bases). CDR3 length equals 13 residues. Deletions cut 8 bases from V and 7 bases from J, with 14 bases between. CDR3 bases: TGTGCCAGCTCCATTTCGGGGGTTGAAAAACTGTTTTTT. This codes for CASSISGVEKLFF.

The rearrangement links TRBV4-3 to TRBJ2-3, with TRBD2 identical over 7 bases. The CDR3 extends over 16 amino acids. In germline, CDR1 is LGHNA, CDR2 YSLEER. J lost 1 base, V lost 8 bases, and 12 bases had no gene match. CDR3 residues: CASQLGFGGGTDTQYF. CDR3 in DNA: TGCGCCAGCCAGCTGGGTTTTGGGGGGGGCACAGATACGCAGTATTTT.

The chain employs TRBV5-1 and TRBJ2-3; no clear D. V was cut by 6 bases and J by 1 base, with 15 bases left in between. The CDR3 covers 15 residues. CDR1 and CDR2 (germline): SGHRS, YFSETQ. The CDR3 coding sequence is TGCGCCAGCACCCCCCTGAGGTCGGGCACAGATACGCAGTATTTT. This encodes CASTPLRSGTDTQYF. Together with reference TRBV5-1 and TRBJ2-3, the CDR3 gives the full variable domain: KAGVTQTPRYLIKTRGQQVTLSCSPISGHRSVSWYQQTPGQGLQFLFEYFSETQRNKGNFPGRFSGRQFSNSRSEMNVSTLELGDSALYLCASTPLRSGTDTQYFGPGTRLTVL.

The gene calls are TRBV6-5 and TRBJ2-7, with 8 bases identical to TRBD1. V lost 6 bases to trimming and J lost 3 bases; unmatched junction nucleotides: 10. Germline V gene sequence: CDR1 MNHEY, CDR2 SVGAGI. The CDR3 extends over 15 amino acids. CDR3 in DNA: TGTGCCAGCAGGACGCGGCAGGGGGCCGGCTACGAGCAGTACTTC. Protein: CASRTRQGAGYEQYF.

The rearrangement joins TRBV4-2 to TRBJ1-1; 9 bases fit TRBD1. Germline loops: CDR1 LGHNA, CDR2 YNFKEQ. V lost 3 bases and J lost 4; bases outside the gene matches: 12. CDR3 length: 17 amino acids. The CDR3 spells CASSQGWDREWRTEAFF. The CDR3 DNA follows: TGTGCCAGCAGCCAGGGCTGGGACAGGGAATGGCGCACTGAAGCTTTCTTT.

The chain combines TRBV29-1 with TRBJ1-5; 7 nucleotides align to TRBD1. V shed 4 bases, J shed 6 bases, and the junction held 9 bases outside the gene matches. CDR1 is SQVTM and CDR2 is ANQGSEA in the germline V gene. CDR3 length: 14 residues. The CDR3: CSVAEGAGSQPQHF. The CDR3 DNA sequence: TGCAGCGTTGCTGAGGGGGCAGGTAGTCAGCCCCAGCATTTT.

The genes are TRBV4-1 and TRBJ2-2; D is possibly TRBD1 (5 bases). The CDR3 spans 15 residues. V was cut by 3 bases and J by 6 bases, with 14 bases left in between. Germline V CDR1 and CDR2: MGHRA, YSYEKL. CDR3 region: CASSQLILGAGELFF. The CDR3 DNA sequence: TGCGCCAGCAGCCAGCTTATTCTAGGGGCCGGGGAGCTGTTTTTT.

The chain links TRBV5-6 to TRBJ2-7; D is ambiguous. Trimming pared 0 bases from V and 4 bases from J, leaving 5 bases between. CDR3 size: 12 residues. Germline CDR1 is SGHDT and CDR2 is YYEEEE. CDR3 DNA: TGTGCCAGCAGCTTGGTCCCTTACGAGCAGTACTTC. It yields the protein CASSLVPYEQYF.

The rearrangement joins TRBV27 to TRBJ2-2; 7 positions agree with TRBD1. In germline, CDR1 is MNHEY, CDR2 SMNVEV (reference sequence). The CDR3 spans 15 residues. Trimming took 5 bases from V and 0 from J; bases not matched to a gene: 3. This CDR3 is CASSIGTANTGELFF. CDR3 in DNA: TGTGCCAGCAGTATCGGGACAGCGAACACCGGGGAGCTGTTTTTT.

This clone occurred once. CDR3 sequence reads: CASSYRGDASTDTQYF. The CDR3 nucleotides are TGTGCCAGCAGTTACCGGGGGGACGCGAGCACAGATACGCAGTATTTT. This chain uses TRBV6-5 with TRBJ2-3; 7 nucleotides line up with TRBD2. Germline CDR1 reads MNHEY; CDR2 reads SVGAGI. This CDR3 has 16 residues. The V gene end was trimmed by 2 bases and the J gene end by 0 bases; junction bases not matched to a gene: 5.

The chain employs TRBV2 and TRBJ1-4; D not resolved. The V and J ends lost 7 bases and 8 bases respectively, with 17 bases between them. The CDR3 totals 14 residues. The germline V gene encodes CDR1 SNHLY and CDR2 FYNNEI. As DNA, the CDR3 is TGTGCCAGCACCGGACTCGGCGGCGGGGAAAAACTGTTTTTT. Translation gives CASTGLGGGEKLFF.